This T cell receptor (beta chain) appears in the sequencing data of a study of cytomegalovirus exposure and HLA in healthy donors. Overall study findings and caveats: When presence/absence was analysed, sequencing depth was taken to be roughly uniform across donors. In an earlier analysis, in some 540 donors, most V segments appeared productive either ~90% or ~30% of the time.

Trimming left V 4 bases short and J 4 bases short, with 10 bases between. The germline gives CDR1 MNHNS, CDR2 SASEGT. This CDR3 is built from 14 residues. This PCR relied on a set of 60 Vbeta primers and 13 Jbeta primers. This table comes from immunoSEQ multiplex PCR, and its TCRdb copy is limited to in-frame clones, with some not included. The table records 150,000 to 200,000 clones, approximately 85% of them present only once. This clone was picked up one time. Its cognate antigen is unknown. The rearrangement uses TRBV6-1 and TRBJ1-4; D is unclear. Specimen: PBMCs. The sequence came from a man between 18 and 29 years old in good health and CMV-seronegative. The CDR3 is CASSVVRFNEKLFF. The DNA for the CDR3 is TGTGCCAGCAGTGTCGTCCGGTTTAATGAAAAACTGTTTTTT.